The source of this T cell receptor (beta chain) is a study of OX40 agonist ivuxolimab in advanced cancers. Study details: Ivuxolimab doses were 0.01, 0.1, 0.3, 1.5, 3 or 10 mg/kg every 2 weeks. Three patients responded partially, comprising one with hepatocellular carcinoma and two with cutaneous melanoma. Checkpoint inhibitors had been given previously to approximately 40% of patients. Overall study results and limits: Averaged across samples, CD8+ T cells carried more expanded clones than CD4+ did.

The V gene end was trimmed by 0 bases and the J gene end by 5 bases; junction bases not matched to a gene: 10. This CDR3 is built from 17 residues. CDR1 is SGHRS, CDR2 YFSETQ, per germline. Details on this clone: Its target is not known. Other DNA sequences in the sample encode the same CDR3.

Method: immunoSEQ multiplex PCR; TCRdb's copy keeps in-frame clones and lacks some. The sample includes fewer than 140,000 clones, 90% of them seen just once. V is TRBV5-1 and J is TRBJ2-3, with 9 bases lining up with TRBD2. Sample: CD4+ or CD8+ T cells sorted from blood, taken in a trial of the OX40 agonist ivuxolimab. This TCR came from an adult with an advanced solid tumor such as melanoma, head and neck, liver or kidney cancer. The CDR3 region has the DNA TGCGCCAGCAGCTTGGTTGGGGGGCTAGCGGGGATAGATACGCAGTATTTT. Protein product: CASSLVGGLAGIDTQYF.